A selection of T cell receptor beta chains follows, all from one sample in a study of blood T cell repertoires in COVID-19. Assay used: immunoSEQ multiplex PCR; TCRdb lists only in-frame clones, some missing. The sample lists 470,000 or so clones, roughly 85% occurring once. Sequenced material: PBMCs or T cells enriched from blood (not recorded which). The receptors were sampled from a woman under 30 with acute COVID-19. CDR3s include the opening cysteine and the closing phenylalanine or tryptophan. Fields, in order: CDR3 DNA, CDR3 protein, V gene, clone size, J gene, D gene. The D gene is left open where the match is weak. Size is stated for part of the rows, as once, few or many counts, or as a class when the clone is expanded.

cdr3_nt: TGTGCCAGCAGCTTGAATGGTGAGGAGCAGTACTTC; cdr3_aa: CASSLNGEEQYF; v_call: TRBV5-4; clone_size: few; j_call: TRBJ2-7; d_call: .
cdr3_nt: TGTGCCAGCTCACCACCGGCTAGCGGGGGGGCTGCCTACAATGAGCAGTTCTTC; cdr3_aa: CASSPPASGGAAYNEQFF; v_call: TRBV18; clone_size: .; j_call: TRBJ2-1; d_call: TRBD2
cdr3_nt: TGTGCCAGTAGTAGCCCCCGGGGGGCTGAAGGAGAGCAGTACTTC; cdr3_aa: CASSSPRGAEGEQYF; v_call: TRBV19; clone_size: .; j_call: TRBJ2-7; d_call: .
cdr3_nt: TGTGCCAGCAACTCAGGGTCCTCATGGGATTCACCCCTCCACTTT; cdr3_aa: CASNSGSSWDSPLHF; v_call: TRBV7-9; clone_size: .; j_call: TRBJ1-6; d_call: .
cdr3_nt: TGTGCCAGTAGTTCGGCGGGACCGAGCTCCTACGAGCAGTACTTC; cdr3_aa: CASSSAGPSSYEQYF; v_call: TRBV19; clone_size: .; j_call: TRBJ2-7; d_call: .
cdr3_nt: TGCAGCGTTGAGGTACGACAGTATGGCTACACCTTC; cdr3_aa: CSVEVRQYGYTF; v_call: TRBV29-1; clone_size: .; j_call: TRBJ1-2; d_call: .
cdr3_nt: TGTGCCAGCAATAGGGGAAATCAGCCCCAGCATTTT; cdr3_aa: CASNRGNQPQHF; v_call: TRBV6-5; clone_size: .; j_call: TRBJ1-5; d_call: .
cdr3_nt: TGTGCCAGTAGTTCGCGAGCCGGGGAGCTGTTTTTT; cdr3_aa: CASSSRAGELFF; v_call: TRBV19; clone_size: .; j_call: TRBJ2-2; d_call: .
cdr3_nt: TGTGCCAGCAGCTTCTCCGCGGTACCCCCCCGCGCCTACGAGCAGTACTTC; cdr3_aa: CASSFSAVPPRAYEQYF; v_call: TRBV7-6; clone_size: few; j_call: TRBJ2-7; d_call: .
cdr3_nt: TGTGCCACCAGCAGAGTATACGGTCGGGAGCAGTACTTC; cdr3_aa: CATSRVYGREQYF; v_call: TRBV15; clone_size: .; j_call: TRBJ2-7; d_call: .
cdr3_nt: TGTGCCAGCAGCTTAGGGGAGGATCAGCCCCAGCATTTT; cdr3_aa: CASSLGEDQPQHF; v_call: TRBV7-2; clone_size: .; j_call: TRBJ1-5; d_call: .
cdr3_nt: TGCAGCGTTGTAAGTTGGAGACAGGGAAGAACTGAAGCTTTCTTT; cdr3_aa: CSVVSWRQGRTEAFF; v_call: TRBV29-1; clone_size: .; j_call: TRBJ1-1; d_call: TRBD1
cdr3_nt: TGTGCCAGCCGGACTGAGCTCGGGGAGCTGTTTTTT; cdr3_aa: CASRTELGELFF; v_call: TRBV6-5; clone_size: .; j_call: TRBJ2-2; d_call: .
cdr3_nt: TGTGCCAGCTCACCATCTCAACTCGACAGGGAGTATGGCTACACCTTC; cdr3_aa: CASSPSQLDREYGYTF; v_call: TRBV18; clone_size: .; j_call: TRBJ1-2; d_call: TRBD1
cdr3_nt: TGTGCCAGCAGTTTATCCTGGGCGAACTTACAGGGGGCACGGGGTTCCGGCTATGGCTACACCTTC; cdr3_aa: CASSLSWANLQGARGSGYGYTF; v_call: TRBV27; clone_size: .; j_call: TRBJ1-2; d_call: TRBD1
cdr3_nt: TGTGCCAGCAGTCCTTTTTCGACAGGGGGTGGAAATCAGCCCCAGCATTTT; cdr3_aa: CASSPFSTGGGNQPQHF; v_call: TRBV28; clone_size: .; j_call: TRBJ1-5; d_call: TRBD1
cdr3_nt: TGTGCCAGCAGCTTTGCAGGGGAGGAGACCCAGTACTTC; cdr3_aa: CASSFAGEETQYF; v_call: TRBV11-2; clone_size: few; j_call: TRBJ2-5; d_call: .
cdr3_nt: TGTGCCAGCAGCGTAGGAGCACTAGCGGGAATCCAAGAGACCCAGTACTTC; cdr3_aa: CASSVGALAGIQETQYF; v_call: TRBV9; clone_size: .; j_call: TRBJ2-5; d_call: TRBD2
cdr3_nt: TGTGCCAGCACCTCAGGGGGCCTGAATAATTCACCCCTCCACTTT; cdr3_aa: CASTSGGLNNSPLHF; v_call: TRBV2; clone_size: .; j_call: TRBJ1-6; d_call: TRBD1
cdr3_nt: TGCAGCGTTGAGGGGCCTAACTACGAGCAGTACTTC; cdr3_aa: CSVEGPNYEQYF; v_call: TRBV29-1; clone_size: once; j_call: TRBJ2-7; d_call: .
cdr3_nt: TGTGCCAGCAGTTTTGGACAGGGGGCAGACGGGGAGCTGTTTTTT; cdr3_aa: CASSFGQGADGELFF; v_call: TRBV6-5; clone_size: .; j_call: TRBJ2-2; d_call: TRBD1
cdr3_nt: TGCGCCAGCAGCTTGGGGGCTAGCGGGGGGCCAAAGTACTACGAGCAGTACTTC; cdr3_aa: CASSLGASGGPKYYEQYF; v_call: TRBV5-1; clone_size: .; j_call: TRBJ2-7; d_call: TRBD2
cdr3_nt: TGTGCCAGCAGTCGACAGGGCCCAAACTATGGCTACACCTTC; cdr3_aa: CASSRQGPNYGYTF; v_call: TRBV6-5; clone_size: few; j_call: TRBJ1-2; d_call: TRBD1
cdr3_nt: TGTGCCAGTAGTACAGGGGTGGCAACTAATGAAAAACTGTTTTTT; cdr3_aa: CASSTGVATNEKLFF; v_call: TRBV19; clone_size: .; j_call: TRBJ1-4; d_call: .
cdr3_nt: TGTGCCAGCAGCGTCACAACAGGACAGGGGGAAGATACGCAGTATTTT; cdr3_aa: CASSVTTGQGEDTQYF; v_call: TRBV9; clone_size: .; j_call: TRBJ2-3; d_call: TRBD1
cdr3_nt: TGTGCCAGCAGCTTAGGGGCTATCGGGGAGCTGTTTTTT; cdr3_aa: CASSLGAIGELFF; v_call: TRBV11-3; clone_size: .; j_call: TRBJ2-2; d_call: .
cdr3_nt: TGCGCCAGCAGCCCGGAGACAGTTTCCTACGAGCAGTACTTC; cdr3_aa: CASSPETVSYEQYF; v_call: TRBV5-1; clone_size: .; j_call: TRBJ2-7; d_call: .
cdr3_nt: TGTGCCAGCAGTTTCCGGGTTTTAGACCAGCCCCAGCATTTT; cdr3_aa: CASSFRVLDQPQHF; v_call: TRBV28; clone_size: .; j_call: TRBJ1-5; d_call: .
cdr3_nt: TGTGCCAGCAGTTTCAGGGGGGATTCACCCCTCCACTTT; cdr3_aa: CASSFRGDSPLHF; v_call: TRBV12-3/TRBV12-4; clone_size: .; j_call: TRBJ1-6; d_call: TRBD1
cdr3_nt: TGCGCCAGCAGCTTGGACGGGGGGCGCGTCACAGATACGCAGTATTTT; cdr3_aa: CASSLDGGRVTDTQYF; v_call: TRBV5-1; clone_size: .; j_call: TRBJ2-3; d_call: .
cdr3_nt: TGTGCCACCAGCAGAGTCCCCAGCGGGAGTGGTGAGCAGTTCTTC; cdr3_aa: CATSRVPSGSGEQFF; v_call: TRBV15; clone_size: .; j_call: TRBJ2-1; d_call: TRBD2
cdr3_nt: TGCGCCAGCAGTGAAGTCACTACCTCCTACGAGCAGTACTTC; cdr3_aa: CASSEVTTSYEQYF; v_call: TRBV5-1; clone_size: .; j_call: TRBJ2-7; d_call: .
cdr3_nt: TGTGCCAGCAGCAGGACAGGGAACACTGAAGCTTTCTTT; cdr3_aa: CASSRTGNTEAFF; v_call: TRBV6-5; clone_size: .; j_call: TRBJ1-1; d_call: TRBD1
cdr3_nt: TGCGCCAGCAGCTTTTATCAAGGGAGCTCCTACGAGCAGTACTTC; cdr3_aa: CASSFYQGSSYEQYF; v_call: TRBV5-1; clone_size: .; j_call: TRBJ2-7; d_call: .
cdr3_nt: TGCGCCAGCAATCCGGGACAGTCCTACGAGCAGTACTTC; cdr3_aa: CASNPGQSYEQYF; v_call: TRBV5-1; clone_size: .; j_call: TRBJ2-7; d_call: TRBD1
cdr3_nt: TGTGCCAGCAGCGCAACAGGACTAGCGGGAGTGGAGACCCAGTACTTC; cdr3_aa: CASSATGLAGVETQYF; v_call: TRBV9; clone_size: .; j_call: TRBJ2-5; d_call: TRBD2
cdr3_nt: TGTGCCAGCAGCCCACAGGGGGGGGAGCTGTTTTTT; cdr3_aa: CASSPQGGELFF; v_call: TRBV7-3; clone_size: .; j_call: TRBJ2-2; d_call: TRBD1
cdr3_nt: TGTGCCAGCAGCTTAGGGGGGGCCTCAGATACGCAGTATTTT; cdr3_aa: CASSLGGASDTQYF; v_call: TRBV7-3; clone_size: .; j_call: TRBJ2-3; d_call: .
cdr3_nt: TGTGCCAGCAGCTTACTCTATGGTGAGCAGTTCTTC; cdr3_aa: CASSLLYGEQFF; v_call: TRBV7-9; clone_size: .; j_call: TRBJ2-1; d_call: .
cdr3_nt: TGTGCCAGCAGCCAATGGGGGACTAGCGGGGTCTACAATGAGCAGTTCTTC; cdr3_aa: CASSQWGTSGVYNEQFF; v_call: TRBV7-2; clone_size: .; j_call: TRBJ2-1; d_call: TRBD2